These 26 T cell receptor beta chains came from one sample sequenced in a study of cytomegalovirus exposure and HLA in healthy donors. Primers: 60 Vbeta forward and 13 Jbeta reverse. Using immunoSEQ multiplex PCR, the repertoire was profiled, and TCRdb retains in-frame clones only, with some absent. The repertoire holds some 35,000 clones, approximately 70% seen once, with approximately 7% in the top ten. Sequencing was performed on PBMCs. These receptor sequences come from a man aged 25-45 years in good health and CMV-seronegative.

The gene calls are TRBV6-1 and TRBJ1-3; weak D call: TRBD1 (5 bases). The CDR3 runs 13 residues. Germline values: CDR1 MNHNS, CDR2 SASEGT. V lost 4 bases and J lost 8, with 12 bases in between. CDR3 coding DNA: TGTGCCAGCAGTGTAGACGGGGGGGACACCATATATTTT. This gives the protein CASSVDGGDTIYF.

This CDR3 reads CASTPSRRAEQYF. The CDR3 bases are TGTGCCAGCACCCCCTCCCGGCGGGCCGAGCAGTACTTC. The chain recombines TRBV6-5 with TRBJ2-7, with D possibly being TRBD2 (5 bases). This CDR3 has 13 amino acids. V lost 7 bases and J lost 6, with 16 bases in between. The V gene's germline CDR1 is MNHEY and CDR2 SVGAGI.

The rearrangement links TRBV7-2 to TRBJ2-3; 7 bases are a match to TRBD2. The CDR3 loop spans 16 amino acids. Unmatched junction bases numbered 3, after V lost 0 bases and J lost 0 bases. Germline V gene lookup returns CDR1 SGHTA and CDR2 FQGNSA. The CDR3 region has the DNA TGTGCCAGCAGCTTAGCGTCCGGGGGGAGCACAGATACGCAGTATTTT. This translates into CASSLASGGSTDTQYF.

This clone was found a few times. J is TRBJ1-1 and V is TRBV6-5; D gene unclear. The CDR3 extends over 13 amino acids. V was pared by 6 bases and J by 11 bases, with 19 bases between. CDR1 is MNHEY, CDR2 SVGAGI, per germline. The CDR3 coding sequence is TGTGCCAGCAGCCTATTGGGCCTAGGGAGGGCTTTCTTT. Its protein product is CASSLLGLGRAFF.

J is TRBJ2-1 and V is TRBV6-4, with D perhaps TRBD2 (6 bases). V lost 5 bases to trimming and J lost 6 bases, with 17 bases between them. Per the germline V gene, CDR1 is MRHNA and CDR2 is SNTAGT. This CDR3 is 15 amino acids long. The CDR3 is CASSSDYRGVNEQFF. The CDR3 coding sequence is TGTGCCAGCAGTTCGGACTATCGAGGGGTCAATGAGCAGTTCTTC.

This sequence joins TRBV2 and TRBJ1-1; 10 bases fit TRBD1. With V trimmed by 2 bases and J by 7 bases, 4 bases remained unmatched. Germline V CDR1 and CDR2: SNHLY, FYNNEI. This CDR3 is 14 amino acids long. The CDR3 nucleotides read TGTGCCAGCAGTGAACTGACAGGGGGCGTTGAAGCTTTCTTT. It is translated as CASSELTGGVEAFF.

This clone was seen a handful of times. The chain links TRBV4-2 to TRBJ2-5, with unresolved D. Trimming pared 0 bases from V and 2 bases from J, leaving 4 bases between. In germline, CDR1 is LGHNA, CDR2 YNFKEQ. The CDR3 runs 13 residues. The CDR3: CASSQDVQETQYF. The CDR3 DNA is TGTGCCAGCAGCCAAGATGTACAAGAGACCCAGTACTTC.

V is TRBV5-4 and J is TRBJ2-7; 8 bases map to TRBD2. J was trimmed by 2 bases and V by 4 bases; bases with no gene match: 14. CDR1 and CDR2 (germline): SGHNT, YYREEE (reference sequence). The CDR3 totals 17 residues. This chain's CDR3 is CASSSRGLAGWAYEQYF. CDR3 coding DNA: TGTGCCAGCAGCAGCCGGGGATTAGCGGGATGGGCCTACGAGCAGTACTTC.

In this sample, this clone turned up once. The chain couples TRBV6-1 to TRBJ1-5, with no clear D. V was cut by 3 bases and J by 2 bases, with 11 bases left in between. CDR3 size: 15 residues. Germline V CDR1 and CDR2: MNHNS, SASEGT. The CDR3 reads CASSDDWAGNQPQHF. The CDR3 DNA is TGTGCCAGCAGTGATGATTGGGCAGGCAATCAGCCCCAGCATTTT.

V is TRBV11-3 and J is TRBJ1-1; TRBD1 matches at 10 bases. CDR3 length equals 13 residues. The J segment lost 6 bases and the V segment lost 5 bases, leaving 3 bases of the junction unmatched. Germline loops: CDR1 SGHNT, CDR2 YENEEA. CDR3 in amino acids: CASSRDRGAEAFF. CDR3 DNA sequence: TGTGCCAGCAGCAGGGACAGGGGTGCTGAAGCTTTCTTT.

J is TRBJ1-2 and V is TRBV6-5, with 7 nucleotides matching TRBD1. Germline CDR1 reads MNHEY; CDR2 reads SVGAGI. With 0 bases clipped from V and 2 bases from J, the junction kept 3 bases outside the gene matches. The CDR3 contains 15 residues. The CDR3 DNA reads as TGTGCCAGCAGTTACTCGGGACAGCTCAACTATGGCTACACCTTC. Amino acid sequence: CASSYSGQLNYGYTF.

This clone has just a few counts. Germline is not matched at one junction end, which may reflect a read error. The V call is TRBV7-7, the J call TRBJ1-1, with a possible D match to TRBD1 (5 bases). Germline V gene lookup returns CDR1 SSHAT and CDR2 FNYEAQ (reference sequence). The CDR3 is 13 residues long. The CDR3 coding sequence is TGTGCTAGCAGCACGGACAAGAACACTGAAGCTTTCTTT. Its protein is CASSTDKNTEAFF.

V gene TRBV15 combines with J gene TRBJ1-4; D unclear. The V gene lost 5 bases and the J gene lost 8 bases, with 9 bases spanning the gap. There are 12 residues in the CDR3. Germline loops: CDR1 LNHNV, CDR2 YYDKDF (reference sequence). The CDR3, as DNA: TGTGCCACCAGCCTCAATCGGGAAAAACTGTTTTTT. Its protein product is CATSLNREKLFF.

This chain links TRBV5-1 with TRBJ2-2; a possible D gene is TRBD1 (5 bases). Germline-derived CDR1 and CDR2 are SGHRS and YFSETQ. The CDR3 runs to 14 residues. V lost 1 base and J 1 base, leaving 5 bases between the germline ends. CDR3 residues: CASSLQGNTGELFF. CDR3 coding DNA: TGCGCCAGCAGCTTGCAGGGGAACACCGGGGAGCTGTTTTTT.

The chain couples TRBV16 to TRBJ1-5; the D gene is possibly TRBD1 (6 bases). This CDR3 has 16 residues. Trimming removed 0 bases from V and 4 bases from J, with 13 bases in between. Germline V gene sequence: CDR1 KGHSY, CDR2 FQNENV. CDR3 protein: CASSQSSGQGNQPQHF. In DNA, the CDR3 is TGTGCCAGCAGCCAATCGAGTGGGCAGGGGAATCAGCCCCAGCATTTT.

This clone has only one observation. The CDR3 sequence: CASSRDLPYEQYF. The CDR3 nucleotides are TGCGCCAGCAGCAGGGATTTACCCTACGAGCAGTACTTC. V gene TRBV10-2 combines with J gene TRBJ2-7, with a possible D match to TRBD1 (5 bases). Germline CDR1 reads WSHSY; CDR2 reads SAAADI. V was clipped by 6 bases and J by 2 bases, with 11 bases between them. This CDR3 has 13 amino acids.

This clone was recorded a few times. This chain links TRBV19 with TRBJ2-5, with 7 bases identical to TRBD1. There are 14 residues in the CDR3. The germline V gene encodes CDR1 LNHDA and CDR2 SQIVND (reference sequence). Trimming took 6 bases from V and 4 from J; bases not matched to a gene: 8. For the CDR3, the DNA is TGTGCCAGTAGCTCCCTGACAGGGAGAGAGACCCAGTACTTC. Translating gives CASSSLTGRETQYF.

This CDR3 is CSALLLAGTSDKLVDTQYF. For the CDR3, the DNA is TGCAGCGCCCTACTTTTAGCCGGGACTAGCGACAAATTGGTAGATACGCAGTATTTT. The chain uses TRBV29-1 and TRBJ2-3, with TRBD2 identical over 10 bases. This CDR3 is built from 19 residues. Germline assignment: CDR1 SQVTM and CDR2 ANQGSEA. Germline trimming cut 7 bases from V and 5 bases from J; bases unmatched to any gene: 24.

The rearrangement links TRBV4-1 to TRBJ2-5; D uncertain. The CDR3 has 13 amino acids. Trimming took 4 bases from V and 5 from J, leaving 11 bases between them. The germline V gene has CDR1 MGHRA and CDR2 YSYEKL. CDR3 residues: CASSPLFRETQYF. Here the CDR3 DNA reads TGCGCCAGCAGCCCTCTGTTCAGGGAGACCCAGTACTTC.

This clone was picked up one time. The chain has TRBV10-1 and TRBJ2-5; a weak D match, TRBD1 (5 bases). Trimming removed 2 bases from V and 2 bases from J, with 15 bases in between. The CDR3 spans 16 residues. The germline V gene has CDR1 WNHNN and CDR2 SYGVQD (reference sequence). CDR3 nucleotides: TGCGCCAGCAGTGAGCCACAGGTGACTTTTCAAGAGACCCAGTACTTC. This gives the protein CASSEPQVTFQETQYF.

The rearrangement uses TRBV6-5 and TRBJ2-5; D ambiguous. The germline CDR1 and CDR2 sequences are MNHEY and SVGAGI. This CDR3 is built from 13 residues. Deletions cut 2 bases from V and 5 bases from J, with 9 bases between. The CDR3 is CASSYPDGETQYF. The CDR3 DNA reads as TGTGCCAGCAGTTACCCCGACGGGGAGACCCAGTACTTC.

This chain connects TRBV11-2 to TRBJ1-2; 8 bases are a match to TRBD1. J was trimmed by 4 bases and V by 4 bases; bases with no gene match: 8. This CDR3 is 15 amino acids long. CDR1 is SGHAT and CDR2 is FQNNGV in the germline V gene. The CDR3 reads CASSSEGTGIYGYTF. The CDR3 DNA reads TGTGCCAGCAGCTCCGAAGGGACAGGAATCTATGGCTACACCTTC.

The sample holds a few counts of this clone. The V gene is TRBV14, the J gene TRBJ2-7; the match to TRBD1 covers 10 bases. Unmatched junction bases numbered 15, after V lost 6 bases and J lost 4 bases. The length of the CDR3 is 17 residues. The germline CDR1 and CDR2 sequences are SGHDN and FVKESK. CDR3 protein: CASSQGDRGLPWYEQYF. CDR3 nucleotides: TGTGCCAGCAGTCAGGGGGACAGGGGTCTACCTTGGTACGAGCAGTACTTC.

The chain employs TRBV27 and TRBJ1-1; tentatively, D is TRBD1 (5 bases). Germline CDR1 reads MNHEY; CDR2 reads SMNVEV (reference sequence). Trimming removed 7 bases from V and 0 bases from J, with 12 bases in between. CDR3 length: 14 residues. CDR3 loop: CASIGGFMNTEAFF. CDR3 bases: TGTGCCAGCATTGGGGGGTTCATGAACACTGAAGCTTTCTTT.

The chain carries TRBV2 and TRBJ2-5; a possible D gene is TRBD2 (5 bases). V lost 4 bases, J lost 5 bases, and 8 bases lay in between. The CDR3 sequence is 12 residues long. Germline values: CDR1 SNHLY, CDR2 FYNNEI. CDR3 protein: CASSGSSETQYF. CDR3 nucleotide sequence: TGTGCCAGCAGTGGTTCTAGCGAGACCCAGTACTTC. Full variable domain (remainder filled in from reference TRBV2 and TRBJ2-5): EPEVTQTPSHQVTQMGQEVILRCVPISNHLYFYWYRQILGQKVEFLVSFYNNEISEKSEIFDDQFSVERPDGSNFTLKIRSTKLEDSAMYFCASSGSSETQYFGPGTRLLVL.

V usage is TRBV6-1 and J usage is TRBJ2-7, with D hard to call. This CDR3 comprises 11 residues. Per germline, CDR1 MNHNS and CDR2 SASEGT. The germline V and J ends were trimmed by 11 bases and 2 bases, with 10 bases remaining between them. CDR3: CAQRFPYEQYF. In DNA, the CDR3 is TGTGCCCAACGGTTCCCCTACGAGCAGTACTTC.